The rows below give T cell receptor beta chains drawn from one sample of a study of blood T cell repertoires in COVID-19. Generated by immunoSEQ multiplex PCR, the TCRdb table keeps only in-frame clones and is missing some. The sample has approximately 200,000 clones; around 81% are singletons. The sample consisted of peripheral blood. The receptors come from a woman under 40 who had recovered from COVID-19. CDR3s include the opening cysteine and the closing phenylalanine or tryptophan. Fields, in order: clone size, J gene, V gene, D gene, CDR3 length, CDR3 DNA, CDR3 protein. A D gene is named only where the DNA matches it firmly. Some rows mark clone size as missing; the rest say once, few, many or name a class of expanded clone.

- TRBJ1-2 TRBV5-1 - 14 TGCGCCAGCAGCCCAGGCGCAGGGGTCGGTGGCTACACCTTC CASSPGAGVGGYTF
few TRBJ1-1 TRBV3-1/TRBV3-2 TRBD1 16 TGTGCCAGCAGCCAAGATGCGGACAGGTCGAACACTGAAGCTTTCTTT CASSQDADRSNTEAFF
many TRBJ1-3 TRBV28 - 12 TGTGCCAGCAGTGGTCAGGGGAACACCCCCCATTTT CASSGQGNTPHF
- TRBJ2-1 TRBV30 TRBD2 13 TGTGCCTGGTCCAGGATAGCGGGGAATGAGCAGTTCTTC CAWSRIAGNEQFF
- TRBJ1-4 TRBV29-1 - 14 TGCAGCGCCAAACAGACGGTCCAACGCGAAAAACTGTTTTTT CSAKQTVQREKLFF
- TRBJ2-2 TRBV6-5 TRBD1 15 TGTGCCAGCAGTACGGACAGGACGAACACCGGGGAGCTGTTTTTT CASSTDRTNTGELFF
- TRBJ2-7 TRBV28 - 14 TGTGCCAGCCACAACCCACTCCCCGCAGGCGAGCAGTACTTC CASHNPLPAGEQYF
- TRBJ2-5 TRBV12-3/TRBV12-4 - 13 TGTGCCAGCAGCCCTGTTGCCAGGGAGACCCAGTACTTC CASSPVARETQYF
many TRBJ1-5 TRBV27 - 14 TGTGCCAGCCGTGGGCAGCTTAGCAATCAGCCCCAGCATTTT CASRGQLSNQPQHF
- TRBJ1-3 TRBV27 - 14 TGTGCCAGCAGTTTAAGGGGTTCTGGAAACACCATATATTTT CASSLRGSGNTIYF
- TRBJ1-5 TRBV24-1 TRBD1 13 TGTGCCACCAGTGAGAGTTGGGACAGGGGATGGCATTTT CATSESWDRGWHF
- TRBJ1-6 TRBV7-2 - 14 TGTGCCAGCAGCTTATTTCACAGGGATTCACCCCTCCACTTT CASSLFHRDSPLHF
- TRBJ2-3 TRBV6-5 - 15 TGTGCCAGCAGTCAACCCAGGGGCGCCACAGATACGCAGTATTTT CASSQPRGATDTQYF
- TRBJ2-7 TRBV12-3/TRBV12-4 - 13 TGTGCCAGCAGCCCCCAGGGGCGAGGGGAGCAGTACTTC CASSPQGRGEQYF
- TRBJ1-6 TRBV27 TRBD1 14 TGTGCCAGCAGTCCGACGGGACAGGGGGTGGCCCTCCACTTT CASSPTGQGVALHF
- TRBJ2-2 TRBV24-1 TRBD1 17 TGTGCCACCAGTGAGCGGACAGGGGGCGAGAACACCGGGGAGCTGTTTTTT CATSERTGGENTGELFF
- TRBJ2-1 TRBV18 - 15 TGTGCCAGCTCACAGACTAGAGGCACAATGGATGAGCAGTTCTTC CASSQTRGTMDEQFF
- TRBJ2-6 TRBV7-2 TRBD2 17 TGTGCCACCCCGCGGGGGGGTGGGCTATCTGGGGCCAACGTCCTGACTTTC CATPRGGGLSGANVLTF
- TRBJ1-6 TRBV15 - 17 TGTGCCACCAGCATGATCCCAGCGGGGCGTTTTAATTCACCCCTCCACTTT CATSMIPAGRFNSPLHF
- TRBJ2-7 TRBV28 TRBD1 15 TGTGCCAGCAGTCCCCTAGGACAGGGTGCCTACGAGCAGTACTTC CASSPLGQGAYEQYF
once TRBJ2-7 TRBV5-4 TRBD2 18 TGTGCCAGCAGCTTGGGAGGGCCTAGCGGTATCAGCTCCTACGAGCAGTACTTC CASSLGGPSGISSYEQYF
- TRBJ2-7 TRBV19 - 14 TGTGCCAGTAGTCCTCGGAGGAGTGCCTACGAGCAGTACTTC CASSPRRSAYEQYF
- TRBJ1-2 TRBV3-1/TRBV3-2 TRBD1 19 TGTGCCAGCAGCCCCAAGGCGGGCCTCCTCGGACAGGACAACTATGGCTACACCTTC CASSPKAGLLGQDNYGYTF
- TRBJ2-5 TRBV12-2 - 17 TGTGCAAGTCGCTTAGGACTAGCGGGAGTAAGTCGAGAGACCCAGTACTTC CASRLGLAGVSRETQYF
- TRBJ2-6 TRBV27 TRBD1 18 TGTGCCAGCAGGTCCGTCGGGACAGGGTTTGCGGGGGCCAACGTCCTGACTTTC CASRSVGTGFAGANVLTF
few TRBJ1-2 TRBV7-6 - 15 TGTGCCAGCAGCCAGGGGCCGGGACAAAACTATGGCTACACCTTC CASSQGPGQNYGYTF
- TRBJ1-1 TRBV10-3 - 14 TGTGCCATCAGTGAAGCGGGGGAGACCACTGAAGCTTTCTTT CAISEAGETTEAFF
- TRBJ2-7 TRBV11-3 TRBD2 16 TGTGCCAGCAGCTTAGAGATTTCGGGAGGGCCGGACGAGCAGTACTTC CASSLEISGGPDEQYF
- TRBJ1-2 TRBV19 - 15 TGTGCCAGTAGTTGGGAAGGGGCCGTCGACTATGGCTACACCTTC CASSWEGAVDYGYTF
- TRBJ2-3 TRBV6-1 - 14 TGTGCCAGCAGTGAACAGGGAACGACGGATACGCAGTATTTT CASSEQGTTDTQYF
- TRBJ1-5 TRBV28 TRBD1 16 TGTGCCAGCAGTTACACCCCGGGACAGGGGGATCAGCCCCAGCATTTT CASSYTPGQGDQPQHF
- TRBJ1-1 TRBV5-1 - 15 TGCGCCAGCAGCTGGCCCGGGGGGCCCAACACTGAAGCTTTCTTT CASSWPGGPNTEAFF
- TRBJ2-7 TRBV19 TRBD1 14 TGTGCCAGTACCCCGACAGGGGTCGGGTACGAGCAGTACTTC CASTPTGVGYEQYF
- TRBJ2-7 TRBV12-1 - 15 TGTGCCAGCAGCTTTCTCCGGGACAGGGTAGGCGAGCAGTACTTC CASSFLRDRVGEQYF
- TRBJ1-2 TRBV30 TRBD1 13 TGTGCAAGCCCTGGGACAGGGGGCTATGGCTACACCTTC CASPGTGGYGYTF
few TRBJ1-6 TRBV9 - 15 TGTGCCAGCAGCGTTATGGACGTGGCAGGGTCACCCCTCCACTTT CASSVMDVAGSPLHF
- TRBJ2-3 TRBV2 TRBD2 14 TGTGCCAGCAGGGGGGGACTAGCGGGCCCCCATCCGTATTTT CASRGGLAGPHPYF
- TRBJ2-7 TRBV9 TRBD2 14 TGTGCCAGCAGCCCTAGCGGGAGGGAGGGCGAGCAGTACTTC CASSPSGREGEQYF
- TRBJ1-2 TRBV28 TRBD1 14 TGTGCCAGCAGTCCCGGGACAGCCGCGCAAGGCTACACCTTC CASSPGTAAQGYTF
- TRBJ2-2 TRBV12-1 - 18 TGTGCCAGCAGCTCCCGAACTCCGACTAGCGGGAACACCGGGGAGCTGTTTTTT CASSSRTPTSGNTGELFF
once TRBJ2-3 TRBV5-4 TRBD2 17 TGTGCCAGCAGCTTGGCCCCAGCGGGAGGGCAATCAGATACGCAGTATTTT CASSLAPAGGQSDTQYF
few TRBJ1-6 TRBV5-1 TRBD1 21 TGCGCCAGCAGCTTGGTTACCACCGGCGACAGGGGGCTCTCCTATAATTCACCCCTCCACTTT CASSLVTTGDRGLSYNSPLHF
- TRBJ2-4 TRBV2 - 10 TGTGCCACAGGATCCGTTCTTCAGTACTTC CATGSVLQYF
- TRBJ2-7 TRBV30 - 13 TGTGCCGGTTATCGCCGGAGCTCCTACGAGCAGTACTTC CAGYRRSSYEQYF
few TRBJ2-5 TRBV3-1/TRBV3-2 - 15 TGTGCCAGCAGCCACTATCGGGGACAAGGAGAGACCCAGTACTTC CASSHYRGQGETQYF
- TRBJ2-2 TRBV28 TRBD1 15 TGTGCCAGCAGTTCTGGACAGGACAACACCGGGGAGCTGTTTTTT CASSSGQDNTGELFF
- TRBJ2-2 TRBV5-1 - 11 TGCGCCAGCAGTGAGACCGGGGAGCTGTTTTTT CASSETGELFF
- TRBJ1-2 TRBV19 TRBD1 14 TGTGCCAGTAGTATGACAGGGGCGGGCTATGGCTACACCTTC CASSMTGAGYGYTF
- TRBJ1-2 TRBV6-5 TRBD1 14 TGTGCCAGCAGTTCCAGGGGGCGAGGATATGGCTACACCTTC CASSSRGRGYGYTF
- TRBJ2-1 TRBV6-5 - 15 TGTGCCAGCACCCACGGTGAGGGCCTCTCCAATGAGCAGTTCTTC CASTHGEGLSNEQFF
- TRBJ2-4 TRBV13 TRBD1 17 TGTGCCAGCAGCTTAGGCCCGGACAGGGGGATTGTTAACATTCAGTACTTC CASSLGPDRGIVNIQYF
once TRBJ1-5 TRBV10-3 - 16 TGTGCCATCAGTGAATTTACAGGGCTAGGAAATCAGCCCCAGCATTTT CAISEFTGLGNQPQHF
- TRBJ1-3 TRBV9 TRBD1 15 TGTGCCAGCAGCGTGGGACAGGGGACTGGAAACACCATATATTTT CASSVGQGTGNTIYF
- TRBJ2-3 TRBV18 TRBD2 16 TGTGCCAGCTCACCGGGGCTAGCGGGAGCGGCAGATACGCAGTATTTT CASSPGLAGAADTQYF
- TRBJ1-5 TRBV2 - 14 TGTGCCACCACGACAGAATATAGCAATCAGCCCCAGCATTTT CATTTEYSNQPQHF
few TRBJ1-4 TRBV5-4 TRBD1 14 TGTGCCAGCAGTTCCGACAGGGGGGGTGAAAAACTGTTTTTT CASSSDRGGEKLFF
- TRBJ2-6 TRBV28 - 20 TGTGCCAGCAGCTACCTAATCCTAAGGACAGTTTACTCTGGGGCCAACGTCCTGACTTTC CASSYLILRTVYSGANVLTF
- TRBJ2-3 TRBV7-9 TRBD2 15 TGTGCCAGCAGCTTAATAGCGGGGGGCACAGATACGCAGTATTTT CASSLIAGGTDTQYF